The entry below gives a single T cell receptor beta chain sequence along with its context. The table lists this clonotype with a few counts. The clone's antigen remains unknown. The input lacks base qualities; no much larger clone sits a single base away. CDR3 length: 13 amino acids, cysteine to phenylalanine. The sequence is cut down to CDR3 DNA, 39 bases in frame from base 1. V loses 4 bases, J loses 5 bases, and the germline ends lie 12 bases apart. CDR1 is given as SGHRS and CDR2 as YFSETQ, both from the germline V gene. The method behind the library was 5' RACE. The sequencing machine was a NextSeq 500. To correct for sequencing error and PCR bias, the TCR library protocol tagged individual cDNA molecules with unique molecular identifiers. Both TCR alpha and beta chains were sequenced, and tight co-correlation was observed between alpha and beta sequence abundances in each sample. The authors' analysis ran thus. Decombinator V4 was used to perform V gene, J gene and CDR3 annotation of TCR sequences. Expanded TCRs were defined as changing significantly between any two time points under a Poisson model with p below 0.0001. Abundances of TCRs were expressed as counts per million after normalisation to the total number of TCRs sequenced in each sample. MAIT TCRs were defined by TRAV1-2 paired with TRAJ12, TRAJ20 or TRAJ33, and iNKT TCRs by TRAV10 paired with TRAJ18. A search of VDJdb, accessed on 1 November 2021, was run for TCRs annotated to CMV, EBV and SARS-CoV-2, with TCRs annotated for multiple antigens excluded. TCRdb itself trimmed the public reads at Q25 with fastp, ran MiXCR and retained productive beta chains. CDR3 protein duplicates are merged, each entry listing the most common genes and DNA. The V and J calls, along with clone size, are taken from TCRdb and not from the paper's own processing. Within this sample are roughly 120,000 distinct CDR3 sequences, with around 14% of them counted one time only. 21% of the sample rests with the top ten.

The data were obtained in a study of early T cells in non-severe SARS-CoV-2 infection (TCRdb year 2021). For the study in its entirety: Because TCR sequencing relied on bulk RNA taken from unsorted whole blood, pairing of alpha and beta chains was not possible. What the authors observed across the whole study: VDJdb matching was skewed toward anti-spike CD8 responses, so virus-specific expansions were likely underestimated and private and CD4 specificities were missed.

Set within a cohort of healthcare workers in London, UK, this nested case-control study involved weekly PCR testing of nasopharyngeal swabs along with blood sampling. Healthcare workers were recruited between 23 and 31 March 2020, during the week of the UK lockdown, and were followed weekly for up to roughly 15 weeks. This clonotype was obtained from an adult who was a healthcare worker with PCR-confirmed SARS-CoV-2 infection or an uninfected control (not recorded which). The material sequenced was whole blood. The V gene is TRBV5-1 and the J gene is TRBJ1-1, with a weak D call of TRBD1 (5 bases match). The CDR3 loop reads CASSPGPGTEAFF. The nucleotide sequence reads as follows: TGCGCCAGCAGCCCGGGGCCGGGTACTGAAGCTTTCTTT.